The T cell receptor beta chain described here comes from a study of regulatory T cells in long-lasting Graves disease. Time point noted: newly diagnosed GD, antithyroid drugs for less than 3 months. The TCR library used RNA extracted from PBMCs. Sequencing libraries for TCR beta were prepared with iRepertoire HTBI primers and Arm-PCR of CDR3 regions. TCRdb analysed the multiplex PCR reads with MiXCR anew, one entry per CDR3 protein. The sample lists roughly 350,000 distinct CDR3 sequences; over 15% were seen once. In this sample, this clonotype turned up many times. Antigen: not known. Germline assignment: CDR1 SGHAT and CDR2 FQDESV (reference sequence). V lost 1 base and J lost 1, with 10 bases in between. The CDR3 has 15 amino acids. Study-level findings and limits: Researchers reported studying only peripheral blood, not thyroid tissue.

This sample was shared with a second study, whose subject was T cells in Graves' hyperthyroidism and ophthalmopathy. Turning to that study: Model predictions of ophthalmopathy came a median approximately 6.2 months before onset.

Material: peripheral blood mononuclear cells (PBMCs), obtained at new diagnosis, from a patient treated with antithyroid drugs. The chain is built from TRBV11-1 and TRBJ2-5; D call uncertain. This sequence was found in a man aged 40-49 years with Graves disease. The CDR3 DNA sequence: TGTGCCAGCAGCTTAGGACACGCCCTCCAAGAGACCCAGTACTTC. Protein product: CASSLGHALQETQYF.